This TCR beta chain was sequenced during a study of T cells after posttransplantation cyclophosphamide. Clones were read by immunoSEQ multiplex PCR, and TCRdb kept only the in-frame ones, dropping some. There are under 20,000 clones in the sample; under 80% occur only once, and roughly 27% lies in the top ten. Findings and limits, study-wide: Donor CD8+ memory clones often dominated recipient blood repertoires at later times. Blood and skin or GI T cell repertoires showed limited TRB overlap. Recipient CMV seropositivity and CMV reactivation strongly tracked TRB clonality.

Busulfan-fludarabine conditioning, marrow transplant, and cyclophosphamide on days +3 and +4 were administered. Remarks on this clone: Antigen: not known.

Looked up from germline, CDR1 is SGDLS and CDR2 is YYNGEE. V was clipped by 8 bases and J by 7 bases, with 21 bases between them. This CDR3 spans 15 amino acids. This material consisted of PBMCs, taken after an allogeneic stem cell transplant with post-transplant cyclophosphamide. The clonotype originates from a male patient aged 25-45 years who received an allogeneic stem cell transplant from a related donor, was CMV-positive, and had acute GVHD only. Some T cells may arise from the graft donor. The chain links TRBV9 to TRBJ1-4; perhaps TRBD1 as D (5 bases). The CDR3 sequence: CASNKGVKDGEKLFF. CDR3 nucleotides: TGTGCCAGTAATAAAGGGGTAAAGGACGGTGAAAAACTGTTTTTT.